Sequencing of this TCR beta chain was carried out in a study of T cell responses to AZD1222 COVID-19 vaccine. General study points: Close to half of all spike-specific TCRs reportedly target regions of the variants that are unmutated.

Data came from immunoSEQ multiplex PCR; TCRdb stores just in-frame clones and leaves some out. The sample yields around 100,000 clones, around 90% seen once. Germline values: CDR1 SGHTA, CDR2 FQGTGA. This CDR3 region has 15 residues. The germline V and J ends were trimmed by 0 bases and 1 base, with 9 bases remaining between them. A remark on this clone: Its antigen is currently unknown.

Sequenced material: peripheral blood, taken on day 0 of AZD1222 vaccination. The chain employs TRBV7-3 and TRBJ1-2; unclear D gene. The sequence was obtained from an adult in good health. DNA of the CDR3: TGTGCCAGCAGCTTAACGGCTGCAGATAACTATGGCTACACCTTC. Translated, it gives CASSLTAADNYGYTF.